This paragraph reports one T cell receptor (beta chain). Its antigen is unknown. Each CDR3 protein gets one entry after TCRdb re-called the 5' RACE reads with MiXCR. Of 350,000 to 500,000 distinct CDR3 sequences listed, approximately 20% were seen once; the top ten hold around 8.4%. The data are from a study of T-cell memory formation after mild COVID-19. Per the germline V gene, CDR1 is SGHTA and CDR2 is FQGNSA. Trimming at V came to 7 bases and at J to 5 bases, leaving 8 bases not matched to a gene. The CDR3 has 14 amino acids. Study-level results: Clones that contracted from day 15 to 85 had balanced CD4/CD8; later expanders were CD4+ biased.

The chain links TRBV7-2 to TRBJ2-5, with TRBD1 identical over 9 bases. The TCR sequence derives from an adult woman who had mild COVID-19 (a few samples of this study predate the infection). Cell type and time point are not known. The sample was PBMCs or a T cell subset sorted from them (not recorded which). The CDR3 nucleotides read TGTGCCAGCACCACAGGGGGCTGGCAGGAGACCCAGTACTTC. Residues: CASTTGGWQETQYF.